The source of this TCR beta chain is a study of vaccination and CD4 T cells after COVID-19 (dated 2022 in TCRdb). For the wider study: Convalescent patients had a positive SARS-CoV-2 result on nasal swab PCR, and of these patients, several had mild disease and one had severe disease. Six males and four females were included in the convalescent cohort, with two Hispanic individuals, seven Caucasians, two Asians and one multiracial person represented. Participants got two doses of the Pfizer-BioNTech BNT162b2 vaccine (n=8) or two doses of the Moderna mRNA-1273 vaccine (n=2). Post-COVID blood samples from convalescent patients were collected a median of approximately 100 days after diagnosis, with a range of roughly 30 to 170 days. Post-vaccine blood samples were taken a median of 72 days after the second vaccine dose, with a range of roughly 14 to 250 days. Overlapping spike peptide pools from SARS-CoV-2 and from the common cold coronaviruses HCoV-NL63, HCoV-OC43 and HCoV-229E were used as culture stimuli. In control cultures, a CEFX viral epitope pool was used as positive control, an HIV-1 Nef peptide pool was used as negative control, or no peptide was added. In 10 COVID-19 convalescent patients and 4 infection-naive healthy vaccine recipients, researchers compared the spike-specific CD4+ TCR repertoire from before mRNA vaccination with the repertoire from after. Points the paper makes about the study in general: In convalescent patients, nearly all vaccine-specific clones (304 of 307) were found to be mono-reactive for SARS-CoV-2 spike rather than cross-reactive with common cold coronaviruses. The number of convalescent patients in the study was relatively small, and the study did not examine early timepoints following natural infection. Among convalescent patients, a median about 86% of the SARS-CoV-2-reactive clones seen after vaccination appeared only after vaccination, which suggests priming specific to the vaccine. The median number of SARS-CoV-2-reactive clonotypes rose from about 19 after infection to roughly 38 after vaccination, but the change was not significant.

For this clonotype: No cognate antigen has been identified for it. The input lacks base qualities; no much larger clone sits a single base away.

Measured from the cysteine to the phenylalanine, the CDR3 is 15 residues long. The DNA shown is the 45-base CDR3, in frame from base 1. Reading the germline V gene gives CDR1 ENHRY and CDR2 SYGVKD. The germline ends are 8 bases apart after V is trimmed by 2 bases and J by 0 bases. The library relied on PCR. At the Johns Hopkins FTIC core, DNA from the cultured CD4+ T cells underwent TCR sequencing with the Oncomine TCR Beta short-read assay. The QIAamp micro DNA kit was used to extract genomic DNA from the cultured CD4+ T cells. Oncomine TCR Beta libraries from cultured CD4+ T cells were pooled with unique dual indexes and sequenced on an Illumina iSeq 100. In the original analysis: Non-productive sequences were removed, and CDR3s that did not start with C, did not end with F or W, or were shorter than 7 amino acids were discarded. The MANAFEST web application identified antigen-specific clonotypes by comparing peptide-stimulated wells against reference wells and other culture wells. An FDR below 0.05, an odds ratio above 5, and a productive frequency above 0.1% in at least two of three replicate wells were required for clones to be considered positive. A clonotype was classed as cross-reactive if the clonotype showed significant expansion both in SARS-CoV-2 spike wells and in at least one common cold coronavirus spike condition. Levenshtein distances (stringdist) and unrooted phylogenetic trees (ape) in R version 3.6.1 were used to assess CDR3 homology. TCRdb passed the public sequencing reads through fastp at Q25 and MiXCR, retaining productive beta sequences. CDR3 protein sequences are deduplicated, and each keeps its most common genes and DNA. The V and J calls were not made by the authors but by TCRdb's processing. This sample lists about 21,000 distinct CDR3 sequences; around 52% were detected once. The ten most abundant clones make up roughly 15% of the sample.

The treatment or condition label for this specimen denotes: roughly nine-day PBMC culture with coronavirus spike peptide pools or control peptides (ViraFEST assay). The ViraFEST assay was used in the study, in which antigen-specific T cells were expanded with peptide pools and expanded clonotypes were subsequently identified by TCR sequencing. Positive SARS-CoV-2 PCR tests in the convalescent patients dated from March to December 2020, before Alpha, Beta and Delta variants emerged in the United States. PBMCs were cultured at fewer than 2.5 million per well in IMDM supplemented with approximately 5% human AB serum and 8.5 to 10 IU/ml IL-2, with 9.5 to 10 ug/ml peptide pools added. On days 3 and 7, half of the culture medium was replaced with fresh IL-2-containing medium. Once the cells had been in culture for 9 to 10 days, the EasySep CD4+ T cell isolation kit was used to isolate CD4+ T cells by negative selection. Ficoll-Paque Plus gradient centrifugation was used to isolate PBMCs from whole blood, and the isolated PBMCs were then either used fresh or cryopreserved at -140C. Triplicate wells were generally used for each culture condition.

This TCR derives from a human donor who had recovered from COVID-19. The rearrangement combines TRBV10-3 with TRBJ1-3; the D gene is perhaps TRBD1, on 5 matching bases. Sequencing was carried out using CD4+ T cells from blood, cultured in vitro. The CDR3 region reads CAISETGGSGNTIYF. The DNA reads as follows: TGTGCCATCAGTGAGACTGGGGGCTCTGGAAACACCATATATTTT.